This T cell receptor beta chain comes out of a study of regulatory T cells in long-lasting Graves disease. Study-wide findings and caveats: Preferential use of TRBV28, TRBJ1-2 and TRBJ2-5 was seen in persistent disease. Clonotypes that were public and shared totalled fewer than 3,500 in persistent patients versus roughly 1,000 in new patients.

The CDR3 contains 15 residues. Germline loops: CDR1 SGHDN, CDR2 FVKESK. Deletions cut 5 bases from V and 9 bases from J, with 22 bases between. The time point denotes: newly diagnosed GD, antithyroid drugs for less than 3 months. PBMC RNA was the source of the TCR library. Building the TCR beta libraries relied on iRepertoire HTBI primers, and CDR3 regions underwent Arm-PCR. Via MiXCR, TCRdb re-called the multiplex PCR reads, giving one row per CDR3 protein. The profile shows 410,000 or so distinct CDR3 sequences, 15% of them singletons. Points on this clonotype: Its antigen remains unknown.

The same specimen was also included in a second study, on T cells in Graves' hyperthyroidism and ophthalmopathy. Per that study: Exclusion followed for patients with uncontrolled infection, other autoimmune disease, pregnancy or lactation. TCR CDR3 regions were first amplified by RT-PCR with HTBI primers.

The chain recombines TRBV14 with TRBJ1-1, with a weak D call TRBD1 (6 bases). This sequence was found in a woman between 25 and 40 years old with Graves disease. The input for sequencing was peripheral blood mononuclear cells (PBMCs), taken at new diagnosis, from a patient treated with antithyroid drugs. CDR3 sequence (DNA): TGTGCCAGCAGCACCCGCTGGGGGCGCGGGGGAAAAGCTTTCTTT. It is translated as CASSTRWGRGGKAFF.